These T cell receptor beta chains were read from a single sample in a study of blood T cell repertoires in COVID-19. Libraries were prepared by immunoSEQ multiplex PCR; TCRdb keeps only in-frame clonotypes and omits some of them. The sample carries around 450,000 clones, around 87% recorded once. Specimen: PBMCs or T cells enriched from blood (not recorded which). The receptors stem from a woman between 18 and 29 years old who had recovered from COVID-19. Each CDR3 is given with its conserved first and last residue. A D gene is named only where the DNA matches it firmly. Clone size is stated in some rows and not others, as once, few, many or a class when expanded.

length	V	D	size	J	CDR3	DNA
12	TRBV6-5	TRBD1	.	TRBJ1-1	CASSHGQGKAFF	TGTGCCAGCAGCCACGGACAGGGGAAAGCTTTCTTT
16	TRBV5-1	TRBD1	.	TRBJ1-1	CASSLGTGIERTEAFF	TGCGCCAGCAGCTTGGGGACAGGGATTGAAAGGACTGAAGCTTTCTTT
17	TRBV2	.	.	TRBJ1-2	CASSATGTSTSNYGYTF	TGTGCCAGCAGCGCGACGGGGACTAGCACCTCGAACTATGGCTACACCTTC
14	TRBV11-2	TRBD1	.	TRBJ1-2	CASSLVRGDGGYTF	TGTGCCAGCAGCTTAGTCAGGGGGGATGGTGGCTACACCTTC
12	TRBV30	.	.	TRBJ2-5	CAWSVRQETQYF	TGTGCCTGGAGTGTACGTCAGGAGACCCAGTACTTC
19	TRBV19	TRBD2	.	TRBJ2-1	CASSINGLEESLPYNEQFF	TGTGCCAGTAGTATTAATGGACTAGAAGAGTCCCTCCCCTACAATGAGCAGTTCTTC
17	TRBV2	TRBD2	.	TRBJ2-3	CASSGGLAGASTDTQYF	TGTGCCAGCAGTGGAGGACTAGCGGGGGCTAGCACAGATACGCAGTATTTT
13	TRBV27	TRBD1	few	TRBJ2-1	CASRAGGGNEQFF	TGTGCCAGCAGAGCAGGGGGCGGTAATGAGCAGTTCTTC
14	TRBV15	.	once	TRBJ1-4	CATSIRVVGEKLFF	TGTGCCACCAGCATCAGGGTCGTCGGGGAAAAACTGTTTTTT
13	TRBV5-1	.	.	TRBJ2-5	CASSLEGQETQYF	TGCGCCAGCAGCTTGGAGGGGCAAGAGACCCAGTACTTC
17	TRBV5-4	.	.	TRBJ1-1	CASSPAGAYRRYTEAFF	TGTGCCAGCAGTCCCGCAGGGGCCTATAGAAGATATACTGAAGCTTTCTTT
15	TRBV5-6	.	.	TRBJ2-2	CASSLGRENTGELFF	TGTGCCAGCAGCTTGGGCAGGGAAAACACCGGGGAGCTGTTTTTT
15	TRBV7-8	.	.	TRBJ1-2	CASSHLVEVADGYTF	TGTGCCAGCAGCCATCTAGTCGAGGTGGCGGATGGCTACACCTTC
15	TRBV27	TRBD2	.	TRBJ2-7	CASSRLPGLSYEQYF	TGTGCCAGCAGTCGACTTCCGGGACTATCCTACGAGCAGTACTTC
12	TRBV29-1	.	.	TRBJ1-2	CSVSRDHYGYTF	TGCAGCGTTTCCCGGGATCACTATGGCTACACCTTC
12	TRBV7-2	.	.	TRBJ2-3	CASSFITDTQYF	TGTGCCAGCAGCTTTATCACAGATACGCAGTATTTT
11	TRBV4-1	.	.	TRBJ2-7	CASSSPYEQYF	TGCGCCAGCAGCTCTCCCTACGAGCAGTACTTC
15	TRBV7-9	.	.	TRBJ2-7	CASSFPGRAQDEQYF	TGTGCCAGCAGCTTTCCGGGCAGGGCCCAGGACGAGCAGTACTTC
12	TRBV7-9	.	.	TRBJ1-6	CASSLTESPLHF	TGTGCCAGCAGCTTGACGGAGTCACCCCTCCACTTT
13	TRBV6-5	TRBD1	.	TRBJ1-3	CASTQGGGNTIYF	TGTGCCAGCACCCAGGGGGGTGGAAACACCATATATTTT
13	TRBV7-9	TRBD2	once	TRBJ2-5	CASSSREGETQYF	TGTGCCAGCAGCTCCAGGGAGGGGGAGACCCAGTACTTC
12	TRBV19	.	.	TRBJ1-1	CATLSSTGEAFF	TGTGCCACCCTAAGCAGTACAGGGGAAGCTTTCTTT
15	TRBV3-1/TRBV3-2	.	.	TRBJ1-6	CASSPPRTAGSPLHF	TGTGCCAGCAGCCCCCCACGAACGGCAGGCTCACCCCTCCACTTT
16	TRBV7-8	TRBD1	.	TRBJ1-3	CASSSRLQGSGNTIYF	TGTGCCAGCAGTTCAAGGTTACAGGGGTCGGGAAACACCATATATTTT
13	TRBV7-8	.	once	TRBJ2-2	CASSAGTAGELFF	TGTGCCAGCAGTGCGGGGACGGCCGGGGAGCTGTTTTTT
16	TRBV7-2	TRBD1	.	TRBJ1-2	CASSLGRPGTGVVYTF	TGTGCCAGCAGCTTAGGTCGCCCCGGGACAGGGGTTGTCTACACCTTC
16	TRBV10-3	.	.	TRBJ2-2	CASTPQTGSNTGELFF	TGTGCCTCCACCCCCCAGACAGGATCGAACACCGGGGAGCTGTTTTTT
13	TRBV4-1	TRBD1	.	TRBJ2-3	CASSAQGEDTQYF	TGCGCCAGCAGCGCACAGGGGGAAGATACGCAGTATTTT
12	TRBV12-3/TRBV12-4	.	.	TRBJ1-4	CASSIRQEKLFF	TGTGCCAGCAGTATCCGACAGGAAAAACTGTTTTTT
13	TRBV19	TRBD2	.	TRBJ2-1	CASSSGGLDEQFF	TGTGCCAGTTCTAGCGGGGGGTTAGATGAGCAGTTCTTC
12	TRBV30	.	.	TRBJ1-6	CAWSAENPPLHF	TGTGCCTGGAGTGCGGAGAATCCACCCCTCCACTTT
16	TRBV4-1	.	.	TRBJ1-2	CASSHPGAGINYGYTF	TGCGCCAGCAGCCACCCTGGGGCGGGGATTAACTATGGCTACACCTTC
13	TRBV7-6	.	.	TRBJ2-7	CASSLAGSYEQYF	TGTGCCAGCAGCTTAGCCGGGTCCTACGAGCAGTACTTC
14	TRBV19	.	.	TRBJ1-1	CASSIVEGITEAFF	TGTGCCAGTAGTATAGTAGAGGGAATCACTGAAGCTTTCTTT
12	TRBV7-9	.	.	TRBJ2-3	CASSSTTDTQYF	TGTGCCAGCAGCTCCACTACAGATACGCAGTATTTT
14	TRBV19	.	.	TRBJ1-4	CASHPGSPNEKLFF	TGTGCCAGCCACCCCGGGTCCCCCAATGAAAAACTGTTTTTT
13	TRBV28	.	.	TRBJ2-5	CASSFTGQGTQYF	TGTGCCAGCAGTTTCACAGGGCAGGGGACCCAGTACTTC
15	TRBV11-3	.	once	TRBJ2-7	CASSLSGGALDEQYF	TGTGCCAGCAGCTTAAGTGGGGGGGCCCTGGACGAGCAGTACTTC
14	TRBV7-2	TRBD2	.	TRBJ2-7	CASSLAGGYYEQYF	TGTGCCAGCAGCTTAGCGGGGGGGTACTACGAGCAGTACTTC
15	TRBV9	TRBD1	few	TRBJ1-4	CASSVGVAGGEKLFF	TGTGCCAGCAGCGTAGGGGTTGCAGGGGGTGAAAAACTGTTTTTT
19	TRBV5-4	TRBD1	.	TRBJ1-5	CASSLRVGTGGYSNQPQHF	TGTGCCAGCAGCTTGAGAGTGGGGACAGGGGGTTATAGCAATCAGCCCCAGCATTTT
16	TRBV7-7	.	.	TRBJ2-7	CASSLGPGESSYEQYF	TGTGCCAGCAGCTTGGGCCCCGGTGAGAGCTCCTACGAGCAGTACTTC
15	TRBV9	TRBD2	.	TRBJ2-2	CASSVGGGNTGELFF	TGTGCCAGCAGCGTCGGCGGGGGGAACACCGGGGAGCTGTTTTTT
14	TRBV19	TRBD1	.	TRBJ2-6	CASSIERDRGVLTF	TGTGCCAGTAGTATAGAGAGGGACAGGGGCGTCCTGACTTTC
16	TRBV28	TRBD2	.	TRBJ2-1	CASSLLVRGGSNEQFF	TGTGCCAGCAGTTTACTTGTACGGGGGGGAAGCAATGAGCAGTTCTTC
14	TRBV7-8	.	.	TRBJ2-3	CASIERDSLVTQYF	TGTGCCAGCATCGAGAGGGATAGTCTTGTTACGCAGTATTTT
19	TRBV7-8	TRBD1	.	TRBJ1-4	CASSNRTGVQSKKGEKLFF	TGTGCCAGCAGCAATCGGACAGGGGTACAATCTAAGAAGGGCGAAAAACTGTTTTTT
15	TRBV5-5	.	.	TRBJ2-5	CASSWGGAAQETQYF	TGTGCCAGCAGTTGGGGCGGTGCGGCCCAAGAGACCCAGTACTTC